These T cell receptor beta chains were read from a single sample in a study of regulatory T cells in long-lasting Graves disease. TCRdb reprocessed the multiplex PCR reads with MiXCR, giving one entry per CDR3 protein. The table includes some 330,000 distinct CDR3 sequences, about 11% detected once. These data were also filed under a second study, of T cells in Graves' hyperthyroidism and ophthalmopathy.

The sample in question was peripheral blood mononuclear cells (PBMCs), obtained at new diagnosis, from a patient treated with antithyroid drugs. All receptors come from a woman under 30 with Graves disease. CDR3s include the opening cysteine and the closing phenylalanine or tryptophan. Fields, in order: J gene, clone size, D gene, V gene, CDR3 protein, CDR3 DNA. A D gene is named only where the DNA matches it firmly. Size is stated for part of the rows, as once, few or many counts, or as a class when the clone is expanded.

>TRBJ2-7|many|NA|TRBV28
CASSSRTATYEQYF
TGTGCCAGCAGTTCCCGGACAGCTACCTACGAGCAGTACTTC
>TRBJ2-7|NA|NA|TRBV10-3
CAISEVQGSYGQYF
TGTGCCATCAGTGAGGTCCAGGGTTCCTACGGGCAGTACTTC
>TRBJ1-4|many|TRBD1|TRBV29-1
CSFRQGGEKLFF
TGCAGCTTCCGACAGGGGGGTGAAAAACTGTTTTTT
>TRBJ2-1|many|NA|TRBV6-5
CASSYSSHTEQFF
TGTGCCAGCAGTTACTCCAGTCACACTGAGCAGTTCTTC
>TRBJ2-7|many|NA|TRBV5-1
CASRATNYEQYF
TGCGCCAGCAGGGCAACCAACTACGAGCAGTACTTC
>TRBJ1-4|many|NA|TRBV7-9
CASSFGQGEKLFF
TGTGCCAGCAGCTTCGGGCAGGGCGAAAAACTGTTTTTT
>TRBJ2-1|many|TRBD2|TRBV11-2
CASRALAGVLYNEQFF
TGTGCCAGCAGGGCCCTAGCGGGAGTTTTATACAATGAGCAGTTCTTC
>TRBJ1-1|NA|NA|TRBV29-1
CSVPQPQSGVGAEAFF
TGCAGCGTCCCCCAGCCCCAATCAGGGGTCGGCGCTGAAGCTTTCTTT
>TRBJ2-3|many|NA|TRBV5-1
CASSNSLTDTQYF
TGCGCCAGCAGTAACAGCCTCACAGATACGCAGTATTTT
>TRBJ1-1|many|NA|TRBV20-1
CSAPPRYTEAFF
TGCAGTGCTCCCCCCAGGTACACTGAAGCTTTCTTT
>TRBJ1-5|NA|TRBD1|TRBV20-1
CSALQGASNQPQHF
TGCAGTGCTTTGCAGGGGGCAAGCAATCAGCCCCAGCATTTT
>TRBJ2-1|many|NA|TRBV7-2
CASSVYNEQFF
TGTGCCAGCAGCGTTTACAATGAGCAGTTCTTC
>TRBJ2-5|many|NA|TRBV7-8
CASSFPSQGETQYF
TGTGCCAGCAGCTTTCCGTCACAGGGAGAGACCCAGTACTTC
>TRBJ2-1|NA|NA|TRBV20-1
CSARASAYNEQFF
TGCAGTGCTAGGGCTAGCGCCTACAATGAGCAGTTCTTC
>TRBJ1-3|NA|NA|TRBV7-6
CASSLYLTGNTIYF
TGTGCCAGCAGCTTATATCTCACTGGAAACACCATATATTTT
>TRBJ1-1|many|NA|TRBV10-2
CASSDPEGAMNTEAFF
TGCGCCAGCAGTGACCCCGAGGGAGCAATGAACACTGAAGCTTTCTTT
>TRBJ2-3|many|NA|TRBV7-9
CASSSPSVLATQYF
TGTGCCAGCAGCTCCCCCAGCGTTCTTGCTACGCAGTATTTT
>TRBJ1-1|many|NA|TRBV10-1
CASSEEGGITEAFF
TGCGCCAGCAGTGAGGAGGGAGGTATCACTGAAGCTTTCTTT
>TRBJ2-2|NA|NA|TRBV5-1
CASAKNTGELFF
TGCGCCAGCGCGAAGAACACCGGGGAGCTGTTTTTT
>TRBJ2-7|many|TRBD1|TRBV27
CASSQDRGRDYEQYF
TGTGCCAGCAGTCAAGACAGGGGGAGGGACTACGAGCAGTACTTC
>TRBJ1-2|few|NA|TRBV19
CASSMMLNYGYTF
TGTGCCAGTAGTATGATGCTTAACTATGGCTACACCTTC
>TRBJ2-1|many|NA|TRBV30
CAWRWPTVRASEQFF
TGTGCCTGGAGGTGGCCGACTGTGCGGGCATCTGAGCAGTTCTTC
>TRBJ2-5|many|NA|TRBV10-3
CAISAPNSGKTQYF
TGTGCCATCAGTGCGCCGAATAGTGGGAAGACCCAGTACTTC
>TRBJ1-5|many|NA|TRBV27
CASSPDFNQPQHF
TGTGCCAGCAGTCCAGACTTCAATCAGCCCCAGCATTTT
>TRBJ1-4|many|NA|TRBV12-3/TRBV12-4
CASRAWGVNEKLFF
TGTGCCAGCCGCGCTTGGGGAGTTAATGAAAAACTGTTTTTT
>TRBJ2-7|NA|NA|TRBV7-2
CASSPPNDEQYF
TGTGCCAGCAGCCCCCCTAATGACGAGCAGTACTTC
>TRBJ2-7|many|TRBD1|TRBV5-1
CASSLQGEQYF
TGCGCCAGCAGCTTACAGGGGGAGCAGTACTTC
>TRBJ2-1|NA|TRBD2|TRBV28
CASSHGGASGRSVWDNEQFF
TGTGCCAGCAGCCACGGCGGGGCTAGCGGGAGATCGGTTTGGGACAATGAGCAGTTCTTC
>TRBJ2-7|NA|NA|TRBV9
CASSVALGKVYEQYF
TGTGCCAGCAGCGTAGCTCTAGGAAAAGTCTACGAGCAGTACTTC